The following is a T cell receptor beta chain sequence with its context. Its cognate antigen is unknown. CDR3 length: 15 amino acids. CDR1 is SGHRS and CDR2 is YFSETQ in the germline V gene. The data originate from a study of monozygotic twins with inflammatory bowel disease. Two nested PCRs, run for approximately 16 and 9 cycles, were applied to TCRalpha and TCRbeta cDNA. Reprocessing the 5' RACE reads, TCRdb reports a single entry for every CDR3 protein and omits DNA. The table for this sample gives around 380,000 distinct CDR3 sequences. One blood sample of about 2.5 ml was taken from each donor. Broader study findings: Different T cell subtypes could not be distinguished. Healthy co-twins, by inverse Simpson, had higher TCRbeta diversity than their siblings with IBD.

The chain is built from TRBV5-1 and TRBJ1-6; TCRdb selects TRBD1, and the lack of DNA leaves this call unchecked. The origin of this receptor is a human donor with ulcerative colitis or Crohn's disease, or a healthy co-twin of an affected twin (not recorded which). Sequenced: blood. The CDR3 region is CASSLTGLNNSPLHF. Together with reference TRBV5-1 and TRBJ1-6, the CDR3 gives the full variable domain: KAGVTQTPRYLIKTRGQQVTLSCSPISGHRSVSWYQQTPGQGLQFLFEYFSETQRNKGNFPGRFSGRQFSNSRSEMNVSTLELGDSALYLCASSLTGLNNSPLHFGNGTRLTVT.